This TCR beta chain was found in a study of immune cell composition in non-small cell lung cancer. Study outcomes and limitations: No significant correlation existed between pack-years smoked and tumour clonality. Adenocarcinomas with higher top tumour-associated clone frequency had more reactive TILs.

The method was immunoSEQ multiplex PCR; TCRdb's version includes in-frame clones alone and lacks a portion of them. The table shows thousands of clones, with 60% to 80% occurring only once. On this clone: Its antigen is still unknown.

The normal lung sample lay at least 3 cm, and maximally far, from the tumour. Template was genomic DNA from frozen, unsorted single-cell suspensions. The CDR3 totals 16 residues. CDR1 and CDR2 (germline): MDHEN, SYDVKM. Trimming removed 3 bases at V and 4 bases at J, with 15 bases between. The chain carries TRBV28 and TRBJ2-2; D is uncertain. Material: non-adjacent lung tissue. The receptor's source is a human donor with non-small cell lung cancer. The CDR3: CASSFLALSITGELFF. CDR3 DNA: TGTGCCAGCAGTTTTCTGGCATTGTCCATCACCGGGGAGCTGTTTTTT.